A selection of T cell receptor beta chains follows, all from one sample in a study of cytomegalovirus exposure and HLA in healthy donors. Profiled with immunoSEQ multiplex PCR; TCRdb holds only in-frame clones, not every one. The profile covers over 150,000 clones, with approximately 80% appearing a single time and around 1.3% taken by the ten largest. The material sequenced was PBMCs. The receptors derive from a woman in her forties or fifties in good health and CMV-seronegative. Each CDR3 is given with its conserved first and last residue. A D gene is named only where the DNA matches it firmly. Rows give clone size only sometimes, using once, few, many, or a class for an expanded clone.

size: NA; length: 14; V: TRBV4-3; D: NA; J: TRBJ2-7; CDR3: CASSLLTGYYEQYF; DNA: TGCGCCAGCAGCCTACTAACAGGTTACTACGAGCAGTACTTC
size: NA; length: 14; V: TRBV7-9; D: TRBD1; J: TRBJ2-2; CDR3: CASSGRDRVGELFF; DNA: TGTGCCAGCAGCGGACGGGACAGGGTCGGGGAGCTGTTTTTT
size: NA; length: 13; V: TRBV28; D: NA; J: TRBJ2-7; CDR3: CASSLPVSYEQYF; DNA: TGTGCCAGCAGTTTACCAGTTTCCTACGAGCAGTACTTC
size: NA; length: 15; V: TRBV5-1; D: NA; J: TRBJ2-1; CDR3: CASSSGGSEDNEQFF; DNA: TGCGCCAGCAGCTCAGGAGGTAGCGAAGACAATGAGCAGTTCTTC
size: NA; length: 12; V: TRBV7-9; D: NA; J: TRBJ1-1; CDR3: CASSPHLSEAFF; DNA: TGTGCCAGCAGCCCGCACCTAAGCGAAGCTTTCTTT
size: NA; length: 13; V: TRBV6-5; D: NA; J: TRBJ2-7; CDR3: CASSPLSSYEQYF; DNA: TGTGCCAGCAGCCCCCTAAGCTCCTACGAGCAGTACTTC
size: NA; length: 16; V: TRBV30; D: NA; J: TRBJ1-1; CDR3: CAWSPLSGSGFTEAFF; DNA: TGTGCCTGGTCCCCTCTTTCGGGGTCCGGTTTCACTGAAGCTTTCTTT
size: NA; length: 15; V: TRBV5-1; D: NA; J: TRBJ1-1; CDR3: CASSLVGADNTEAFF; DNA: TGCGCCAGCAGCTTGGTAGGGGCAGACAACACTGAAGCTTTCTTT
size: NA; length: 19; V: TRBV19; D: NA; J: TRBJ2-2; CDR3: CASSAMRRGLITPTGELFF; DNA: TGTGCCAGTAGTGCCATGAGGAGGGGCTTAATAACCCCCACCGGGGAGCTGTTTTTT
size: NA; length: 14; V: TRBV28; D: NA; J: TRBJ2-7; CDR3: CASSPPRREYEQYF; DNA: TGTGCCAGCAGTCCCCCTCGGAGGGAGTACGAGCAGTACTTC
size: NA; length: 16; V: TRBV14; D: TRBD1; J: TRBJ2-5; CDR3: CASSHLTGTDQETQYF; DNA: TGTGCCAGCAGCCACCTAACCGGGACAGACCAAGAGACCCAGTACTTC
size: NA; length: 12; V: TRBV7-9; D: NA; J: TRBJ2-5; CDR3: CASSPTMETQYF; DNA: TGTGCCAGCAGCCCCACTATGGAGACCCAGTACTTC
size: NA; length: 11; V: TRBV2; D: NA; J: TRBJ1-1; CDR3: CASTPGRVFFF; DNA: TGTGCCAGCACCCCAGGCAGGGTTTTTTTCTTT
size: NA; length: 17; V: TRBV21-1; D: NA; J: TRBJ2-1; CDR3: CASSGASGMSAANEQFF; DNA: TGTGCCAGCAGCGGGGCTAGCGGGATGTCGGCGGCCAATGAGCAGTTCTTC
size: once; length: 18; V: TRBV5-6; D: NA; J: TRBJ1-4; CDR3: CASSLRSWGQTTNEKLFF; DNA: TGTGCCAGCAGCCTGAGGTCCTGGGGCCAAACAACTAATGAAAAACTGTTTTTT
size: NA; length: 11; V: TRBV2; D: NA; J: TRBJ2-3; CDR3: CASSLSDTQYF; DNA: TGTGCCAGCAGTCTTTCAGATACGCAGTATTTT
size: NA; length: 16; V: TRBV18; D: NA; J: TRBJ2-2; CDR3: CASSPSIDSRTGELFF; DNA: TGTGCCAGCTCACCATCCATTGACTCCCGCACCGGGGAGCTGTTTTTT
size: few; length: 14; V: TRBV28; D: NA; J: TRBJ1-3; CDR3: CASSSGHIGNTIYF; DNA: TGTGCCAGCAGTTCGGGACATATAGGAAACACCATATATTTT
size: once; length: 14; V: TRBV9; D: TRBD1; J: TRBJ1-1; CDR3: CASSVVDRDRGAFF; DNA: TGTGCCAGCAGCGTCGTGGACAGGGACCGCGGAGCTTTCTTT
size: NA; length: 14; V: TRBV6-5; D: TRBD2; J: TRBJ2-7; CDR3: CASRYDGTKHEQYF; DNA: TGTGCCAGCAGATACGACGGGACTAAACACGAGCAGTACTTC
size: NA; length: 12; V: TRBV15; D: NA; J: TRBJ1-4; CDR3: CATSRANEKLFF; DNA: TGTGCCACCAGCAGAGCAAATGAAAAACTGTTTTTT
size: NA; length: 14; V: TRBV6-6; D: NA; J: TRBJ2-7; CDR3: CASSYSDRTYEQYF; DNA: TGTGCCAGCAGTTACTCAGACAGAACCTACGAGCAGTACTTC
size: once; length: 17; V: TRBV13; D: NA; J: TRBJ2-6; CDR3: CASSFQGQYTGANVLTF; DNA: TGTGCCAGCAGCTTTCAGGGACAATACACTGGGGCCAACGTCCTGACTTTC
size: NA; length: 14; V: TRBV6-5; D: NA; J: TRBJ1-1; CDR3: CASREESYYGEAFF; DNA: TGTGCCAGCAGGGAAGAGTCCTACTACGGAGAAGCTTTCTTT
size: NA; length: 14; V: TRBV28; D: TRBD1; J: TRBJ1-1; CDR3: CASRGTGVNTEAFF; DNA: TGTGCCAGCAGAGGGACAGGGGTGAACACTGAAGCTTTCTTT
size: few; length: 13; V: TRBV6-5; D: NA; J: TRBJ1-1; CDR3: CASFRRALDEAFF; DNA: TGTGCCAGCTTCCGCAGGGCCCTAGATGAAGCTTTCTTT
size: NA; length: 16; V: TRBV28; D: NA; J: TRBJ1-5; CDR3: CASRTTDAPLGQPQHF; DNA: TGTGCCAGCAGGACGACAGACGCACCGCTTGGTCAGCCCCAGCATTTT
size: NA; length: 13; V: TRBV28; D: NA; J: TRBJ1-1; CDR3: CASSLRSREEAFF; DNA: TGTGCCAGCAGTTTACGATCCCGCGAGGAAGCTTTCTTT
size: NA; length: 13; V: TRBV28; D: NA; J: TRBJ2-7; CDR3: CASSLGRGYEQYF; DNA: TGTGCCAGCAGTTTGGGCAGGGGCTACGAGCAGTACTTC
size: NA; length: 14; V: TRBV28; D: NA; J: TRBJ2-5; CDR3: CASSPYGGQETQYF; DNA: TGTGCCAGCAGTCCTTACGGCGGTCAAGAGACCCAGTACTTC
size: NA; length: 14; V: TRBV10-2; D: TRBD2; J: TRBJ2-7; CDR3: CASSGAGLAAEQYF; DNA: TGCGCCAGCAGTGGGGCGGGACTAGCGGCCGAGCAGTACTTC
size: NA; length: 17; V: TRBV5-6; D: TRBD2; J: TRBJ2-5; CDR3: CASSLGLAGACGETQYF; DNA: TGTGCCAGCAGCCTCGGACTAGCGGGGGCCTGCGGAGAGACCCAGTACTTC
size: NA; length: 12; V: TRBV6-5; D: TRBD1; J: TRBJ2-7; CDR3: CASFDRVADQYF; DNA: TGTGCCAGCTTCGACAGGGTCGCCGATCAGTACTTC
size: NA; length: 15; V: TRBV7-2; D: TRBD1; J: TRBJ1-2; CDR3: CASSFTGGSNYGYTF; DNA: TGTGCCAGCAGCTTCACAGGGGGCAGTAACTATGGCTACACCTTC
size: NA; length: 16; V: TRBV7-9; D: NA; J: TRBJ1-1; CDR3: CASSFREAVTNTEAFF; DNA: TGTGCCAGCAGCTTTAGGGAGGCGGTTACGAACACTGAAGCTTTCTTT
size: NA; length: 13; V: TRBV27; D: TRBD2; J: TRBJ2-1; CDR3: CAASGSSYNEQFF; DNA: TGTGCCGCTAGCGGGAGCTCCTACAATGAGCAGTTCTTC
size: NA; length: 17; V: TRBV10-3; D: TRBD1; J: TRBJ1-5; CDR3: CAISAGQGALGNQPQHF; DNA: TGTGCCATCAGTGCCGGACAGGGGGCCTTAGGCAATCAGCCCCAGCATTTT
size: NA; length: 12; V: TRBV2; D: NA; J: TRBJ2-7; CDR3: CASRLGGYEQYF; DNA: TGTGCCAGCAGGCTGGGGGGCTACGAGCAGTACTTC
size: NA; length: 14; V: TRBV7-2; D: TRBD2; J: TRBJ2-7; CDR3: CASSLGGSGYEQYF; DNA: TGTGCCAGCAGCTTGGGCGGGAGTGGCTACGAGCAGTACTTC
size: NA; length: 16; V: TRBV19; D: TRBD1; J: TRBJ1-1; CDR3: CASSSILRGVNTEAFF; DNA: TGTGCCAGTAGTTCCATCCTCAGGGGGGTGAACACTGAAGCTTTCTTT
size: NA; length: 15; V: TRBV29-1; D: TRBD2; J: TRBJ2-5; CDR3: CSVEASGGAGETQYF; DNA: TGCAGCGTTGAAGCTAGCGGGGGGGCCGGGGAGACCCAGTACTTC
size: NA; length: 14; V: TRBV18; D: NA; J: TRBJ2-2; CDR3: CASSQTGNTGELFF; DNA: TGTGCCAGCTCACAAACAGGGAACACCGGGGAGCTGTTTTTT
size: NA; length: 14; V: TRBV28; D: NA; J: TRBJ2-7; CDR3: CASSFYRDSYEQYF; DNA: TGTGCCAGCAGTTTTTACAGGGATTCCTACGAGCAGTACTTC